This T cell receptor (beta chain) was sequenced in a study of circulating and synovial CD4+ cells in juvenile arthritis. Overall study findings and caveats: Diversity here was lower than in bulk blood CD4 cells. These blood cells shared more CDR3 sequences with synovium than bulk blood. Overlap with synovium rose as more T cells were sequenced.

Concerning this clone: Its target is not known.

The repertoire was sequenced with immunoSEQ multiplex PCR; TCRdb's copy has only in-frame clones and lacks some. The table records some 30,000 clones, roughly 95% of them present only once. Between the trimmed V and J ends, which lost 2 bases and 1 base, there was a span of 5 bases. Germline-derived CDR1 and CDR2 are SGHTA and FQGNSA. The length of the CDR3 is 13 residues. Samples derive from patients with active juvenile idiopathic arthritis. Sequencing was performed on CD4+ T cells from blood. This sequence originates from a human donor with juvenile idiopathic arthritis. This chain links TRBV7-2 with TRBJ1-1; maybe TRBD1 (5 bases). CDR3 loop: CASSLRGNTEAFF. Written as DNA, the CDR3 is TGTGCCAGCAGCTTAAGGGGGAACACTGAAGCTTTCTTT. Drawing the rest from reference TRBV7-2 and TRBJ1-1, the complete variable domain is GAGVSQSPSNKVTEKGKDVELRCDPISGHTALYWYRQSLGQGLEFLIYFQGNSAPDKSGLPSDRFSAERTGGSVSTLTIQRTQQEDSAVYLCASSLRGNTEAFFGQGTRLTVV.